This TCR beta chain was identified during a study of T-cell memory formation after mild COVID-19. Across the whole study: TCR clusters were largely donor specific. General study findings and limits: The CD4+ clones that contracted clustered mainly within CM and EM, and the CD8+ clones concentrated in EMRA. Unconfirmed was the SARS-CoV-2 specificity of second-wave clones that peaked on day 37.

The table lists this clonotype with many counts. Its cognate antigen is unknown. TCRdb recomputed calls from the 5' RACE reads with MiXCR, one row per CDR3 protein. Of 25,000 to 30,000 distinct CDR3 sequences listed, 12% are singletons. CDR3 length equals 15 residues. Trimming cost V 2 bases and J 4 bases; bases outside gene matches: 4. In germline, CDR1 is MNHEY, CDR2 SMNVEV (reference sequence). This rearrangement joins TRBV27 to TRBJ2-1; 8 bases agree with TRBD2. The sequence was collected from an adult woman who had mild COVID-19 (a few samples of this study predate the infection). Cell type and time point are not known. The sample comprised PBMCs or a T cell subset sorted from them (not recorded which). CDR3 residues: CASSLRGGKYNEQFF. CDR3 coding DNA: TGTGCCAGCAGTTTACGGGGGGGCAAGTACAATGAGCAGTTCTTC.